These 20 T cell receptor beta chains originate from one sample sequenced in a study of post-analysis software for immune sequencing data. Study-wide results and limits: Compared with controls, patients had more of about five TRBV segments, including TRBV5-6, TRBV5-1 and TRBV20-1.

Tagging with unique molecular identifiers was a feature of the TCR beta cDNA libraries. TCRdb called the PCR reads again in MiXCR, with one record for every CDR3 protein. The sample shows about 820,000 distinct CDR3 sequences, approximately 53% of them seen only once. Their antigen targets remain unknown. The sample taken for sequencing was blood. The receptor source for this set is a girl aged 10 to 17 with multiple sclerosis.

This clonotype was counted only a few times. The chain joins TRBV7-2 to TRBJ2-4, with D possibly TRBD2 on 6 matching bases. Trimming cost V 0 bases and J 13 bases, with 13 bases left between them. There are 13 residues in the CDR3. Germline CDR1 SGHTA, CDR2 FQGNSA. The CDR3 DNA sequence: TGTGCCAGCAGCTTAGCGTTTGGAGGGGAGCAGTACTTC. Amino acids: CASSLAFGGEQYF.

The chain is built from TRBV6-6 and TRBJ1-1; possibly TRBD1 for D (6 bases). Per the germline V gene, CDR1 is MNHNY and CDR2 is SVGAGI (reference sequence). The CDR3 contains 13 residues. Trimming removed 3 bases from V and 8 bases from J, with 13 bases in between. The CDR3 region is CASSYGGPKEAFF. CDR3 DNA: TGTGCCAGCAGTTATGGGGGGCCGAAAGAAGCTTTCTTT.

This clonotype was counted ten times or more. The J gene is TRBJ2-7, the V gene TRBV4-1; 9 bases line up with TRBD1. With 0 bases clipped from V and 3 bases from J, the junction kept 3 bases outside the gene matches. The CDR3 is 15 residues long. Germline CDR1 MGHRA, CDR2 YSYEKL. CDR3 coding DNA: TGCGCCAGCAGCCAAGAGGAGACAGGGGGCTACGAGCAGTACTTC. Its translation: CASSQEETGGYEQYF.

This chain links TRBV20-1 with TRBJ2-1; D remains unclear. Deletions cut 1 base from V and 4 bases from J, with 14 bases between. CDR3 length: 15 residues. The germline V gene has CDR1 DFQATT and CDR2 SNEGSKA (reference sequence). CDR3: CSARARAHPYNEQFF. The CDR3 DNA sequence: TGCAGTGCTAGAGCACGAGCCCATCCATACAATGAGCAGTTCTTC.

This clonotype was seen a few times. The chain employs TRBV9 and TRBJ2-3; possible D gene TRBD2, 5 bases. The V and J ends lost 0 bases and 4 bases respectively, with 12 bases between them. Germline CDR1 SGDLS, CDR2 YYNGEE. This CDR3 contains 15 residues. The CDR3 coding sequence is TGTGCCAGCAGCGTAGAAACGGGATTGTCAGATACGCAGTATTTT. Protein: CASSVETGLSDTQYF.

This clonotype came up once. The CDR3 DNA reads TGTGCCACCAGTGATAACCCCGGGGCCGCATACAATGAGCAGTTCTTC. It translates to CATSDNPGAAYNEQFF. The rearrangement links TRBV24-1 to TRBJ2-1; either TRBD1 or TRBD2 may fit D (5 bases each). Germline loops: CDR1 KGHDR, CDR2 SFDVKD. The CDR3 has 16 residues. The V end lost 3 bases, the J end lost 4 bases, and 15 bases lay between the germline ends.

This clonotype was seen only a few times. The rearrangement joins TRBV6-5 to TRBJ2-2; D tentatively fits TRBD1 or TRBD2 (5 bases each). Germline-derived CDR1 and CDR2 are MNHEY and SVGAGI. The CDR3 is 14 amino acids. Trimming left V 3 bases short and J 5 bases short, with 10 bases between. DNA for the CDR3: TGTGCCAGCAGTTATGGGGGTAGGACCGGGGAGCTGTTTTTT. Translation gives CASSYGGRTGELFF.

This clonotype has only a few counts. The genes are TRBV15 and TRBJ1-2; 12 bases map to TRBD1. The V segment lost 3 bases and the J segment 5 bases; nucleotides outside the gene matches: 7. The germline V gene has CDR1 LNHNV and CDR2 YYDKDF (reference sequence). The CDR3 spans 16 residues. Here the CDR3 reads CATSSPGQGASYGYTF. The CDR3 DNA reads TGTGCCACCAGCAGTCCGGGACAGGGGGCCTCATATGGCTACACCTTC.

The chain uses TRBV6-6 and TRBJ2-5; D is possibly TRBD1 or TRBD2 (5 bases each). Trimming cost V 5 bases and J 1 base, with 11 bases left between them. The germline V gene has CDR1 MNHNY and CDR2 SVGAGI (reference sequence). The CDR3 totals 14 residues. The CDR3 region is CASSTWDGQETQYF. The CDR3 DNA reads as TGTGCCAGCAGTACCTGGGACGGCCAAGAGACCCAGTACTTC.

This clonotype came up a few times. CDR3 sequence reads: CASSPRKADPIQYF. The CDR3 bases are TGTGCCAGCAGTCCCCGCAAAGCAGATCCCATTCAGTACTTC. The chain is built from TRBV6-5 and TRBJ2-4; D is unclear. The germline V and J ends were trimmed by 5 bases and 9 bases, with 17 bases remaining between them. CDR1 MNHEY and CDR2 SVGAGI come from the germline V gene. The CDR3 contains 14 residues.

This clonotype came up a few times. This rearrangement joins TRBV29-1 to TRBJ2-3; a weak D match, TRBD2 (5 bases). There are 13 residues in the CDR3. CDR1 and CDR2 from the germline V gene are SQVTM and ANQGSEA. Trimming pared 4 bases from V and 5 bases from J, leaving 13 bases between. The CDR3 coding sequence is TGCAGCGTTGTCAGACCGGGGATAGATACGCAGTATTTT. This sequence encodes CSVVRPGIDTQYF.

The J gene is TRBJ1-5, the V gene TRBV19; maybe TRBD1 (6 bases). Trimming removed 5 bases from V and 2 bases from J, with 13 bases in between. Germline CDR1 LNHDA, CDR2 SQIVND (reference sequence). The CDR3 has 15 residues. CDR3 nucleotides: TGTGCCAGTAGTCCAACCGGGACACGCAATCAGCCCCAGCATTTT. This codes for CASSPTGTRNQPQHF.

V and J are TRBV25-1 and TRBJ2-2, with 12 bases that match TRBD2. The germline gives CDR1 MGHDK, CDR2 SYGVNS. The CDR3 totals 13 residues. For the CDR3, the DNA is TGTGCGACAGGACTAGCGGGGACCGGGGAGCTGTTTTTT. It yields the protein CATGLAGTGELFF.

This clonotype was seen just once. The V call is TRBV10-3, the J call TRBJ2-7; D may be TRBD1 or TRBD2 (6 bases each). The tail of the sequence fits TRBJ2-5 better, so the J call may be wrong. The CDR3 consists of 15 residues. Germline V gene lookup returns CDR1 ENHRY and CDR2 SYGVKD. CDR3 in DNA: TGTGCCATCAGTGAGCCTCAGGGGACTCAAGAGACCCAGTACTTC. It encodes CAISEPQGTQETQYF.

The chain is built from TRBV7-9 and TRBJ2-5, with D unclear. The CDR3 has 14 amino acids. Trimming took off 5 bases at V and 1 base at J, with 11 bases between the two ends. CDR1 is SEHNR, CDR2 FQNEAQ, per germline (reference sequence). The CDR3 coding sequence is TGTGCCAGCAGCCAATTAGTGACCCAAGAGACCCAGTACTTC. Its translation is CASSQLVTQETQYF.

CDR3 bases: TGTGCCAGCGGTTCGGGAACAGAGACCCAGTACTTC. Its protein is CASGSGTETQYF. The chain is built from TRBV9 and TRBJ2-5, with D maybe TRBD2 (5 bases). CDR1 SGDLS and CDR2 YYNGEE come from the germline V gene. CDR3 length: 12 residues. V gave up 7 bases and J gave up 4 bases, with 11 bases separating them.

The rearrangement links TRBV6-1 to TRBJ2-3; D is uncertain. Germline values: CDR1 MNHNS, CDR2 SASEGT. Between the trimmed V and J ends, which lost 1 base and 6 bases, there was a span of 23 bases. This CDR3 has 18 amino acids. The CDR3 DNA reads TGTGCCAGCAGTGAAGACCGTGGGTTAAAATACTTATTCGATACGCAGTATTTT. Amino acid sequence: CASSEDRGLKYLFDTQYF.

The CDR3 DNA sequence: TGTGCCAGCAGTGGGTCGCGACTAGCGGGGTACAATGAGCAGTTCTTC. It yields the protein CASSGSRLAGYNEQFF. The V call is TRBV2, the J call TRBJ2-1; 11 positions match TRBD2. Germline V gene sequence: CDR1 SNHLY, CDR2 FYNNEI. V shed 4 bases and J 4 bases; nucleotides not matched to a gene: 6. The CDR3 is made up of 16 amino acids.

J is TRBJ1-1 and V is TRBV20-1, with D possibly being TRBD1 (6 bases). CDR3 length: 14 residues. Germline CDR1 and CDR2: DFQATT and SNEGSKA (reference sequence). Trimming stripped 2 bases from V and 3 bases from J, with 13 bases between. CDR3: CSARSARGDTEAFF. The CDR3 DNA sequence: TGCAGTGCTAGAAGCGCCAGGGGAGACACTGAAGCTTTCTTT.

Here the CDR3 reads CSVEGTGGRRMVIANEQFF. CDR3 DNA: TGCAGCGTTGAGGGCACAGGGGGCCGTCGTATGGTTATCGCCAATGAGCAGTTCTTC. V usage is TRBV29-1 and J usage is TRBJ2-1, with 9 bases identical to TRBD1. This CDR3 contains 19 residues. Trimming removed 3 bases from V and 6 bases from J; junction bases left unmatched: 21. Germline CDR1 and CDR2: SQVTM and ANQGSEA.